A single T cell receptor (beta chain) is shown here with its context. The clone's antigen remains unknown. No qualities accompany the bases; no much larger clone lies one base away. This specimen's time point label, per the study, means: cells obtained before transplantation from donor or recipient. CD3+CD4+ and CD3+CD8+ populations were FACS-sorted from unstimulated pre-transplant donor and recipient cells taken from spleen or lymph nodes. The sample originates from a study of graft-versus-host responses after intestinal transplantation (dated by TCRdb to the early 2020s). In the study overall: The transplants that recipients got were multivisceral, liver-intestinal, or isolated intestinal. Donor T cell macrochimerism was defined as a peak of at least 4% donor T cells among recipient peripheral blood mononuclear cells. Every recipient was given anti-thymocyte globulin induction, then maintenance tacrolimus and steroids for around three years. Alloreactive clones were identified by sequencing pre-transplant mixed lymphocyte reaction products and comparing them with unstimulated pre-transplant donor and recipient T cells. Bulk TCR-beta CDR3 sequencing was used to track graft-versus-host and host-versus-graft alloreactive T cell clones in the graft, circulation and bone marrow after intestinal transplantation. Of the roughly 24 intestinal transplant recipients enrolled in the cohort, one of whom was a retransplant, 3 patients without pretransplant specimens were excluded. Rather than being sequenced by the commercial service, samples from a few later patients were sequenced in-house on an Illumina MiSeq and processed with MiXCR.

Library prep was done by the immunoSEQ multiplex PCR assay. In most patients, genomic DNA was isolated using the Qiagen DNeasy Blood and Tissue Kit and sent frozen to Adaptive Biotechnologies for TCR sequencing. High-throughput TCR-beta CDR3 sequencing of genomic DNA from most patients was performed by Adaptive Biotechnologies. The authors processed their data as follows. TCR sequencing data for more than 15 patients were retrieved from Adaptive's ImmunoSEQ software; three other patients were processed with MiXCR and VDJtools. To correct CD4 versus CD8 sorting errors, any sequence found in both subsets at a frequency ratio below 5:1 was removed. CDR3 nucleotide sequences shared between donor and recipient were removed because the origin of such sequences could not be assigned. To count as alloreactive, a clone needed at least 2-fold expansion over unstimulated cells and a minimum CFSE-low frequency of 0.002% (template counts) or 0.001% (read counts). A clone was considered mappable if detected in the sequenced pre-transplant spleen, lymph node, or MLR CFSE-low populations of the donor or recipient. Cumulative frequency of alloreactive clones was calculated as a percentage of all sequences weighted by copy number. In its TCRdb copy, this immuneACCESS table keeps in-frame sequences only and misses some clones. Where compared with another copy, unresolved V genes explain less than half of these, and the others have no known cause. D and trimming come from the DNA, and the V and J calls and clone size come from that table. For this sample the table gives over 80,000 clones, of which around 91% were detected only once. The leading ten clones occupy approximately 0.17% of the sample.

What the research found in general, with its limitations: GvH clones turned up in recipient bone marrow, with some appearing earlier in ileal mucosa or blood, a pattern consistent with an intestinal mucosal origin. In the allografts of patients with donor T cell macrochimerism, GvH to HvG T cell clonal ratios were high. Early after transplant, declines in HvG clones were associated with peak levels of circulating GvH clones. Conclusions were limited by the relatively low number and heterogeneity of intestinal transplant patients.

The germline V gene specifies LGHNA as CDR1 and YNFKEQ as CDR2. The CDR3 goes from the cysteine to the phenylalanine over 15 residues. Here the CDR3 DNA is all that survives: 45 bases in frame from base 1. V is reduced by 1 base and J by 2 bases, leaving a spacing of 8 bases between them. Sample: unstimulated CD4+ T cells sorted from spleen or lymph node cells, taken before transplant. This TCR derives from a human donor who was the organ donor for an intestinal transplant. The chain is made from TRBV4-2 and TRBJ2-2; the best D guess is TRBD1, with 6 bases matching. In nucleotide form, the sequence is TGTGCCAGCAGCCAAGGACAGGTCAACACCGGGGAGCTGTTTTTT. The translation is CASSQGQVNTGELFF.